The 20 T cell receptor beta chains given below trace back to one sample, sequenced in a study of T cells in Graves' hyperthyroidism and ophthalmopathy (dated by TCRdb to the late 2010s). The library was generated by multiplex PCR. Sequencing was performed on an Illumina HiSeq 2000. The TCR beta CDR3 regions were amplified from RNA transcripts. A first-round RT-PCR of the TCR CDR3 used the HTBI primer set with the Qiagen OneStep RT-PCR kit. TCRdb passed the public sequencing reads through fastp at Q25 and MiXCR, retaining productive beta sequences. Every CDR3 protein is listed once, alongside the most common genes and DNA of its rows. The sample has about 300,000 distinct CDR3 sequences on record, around a fifth of them singletons. The ten most abundant clones make up approximately 37% of the sample. The sample was blood. The receptors here all came from a man aged 45-60 years with Graves' ophthalmopathy.

This clonotype was recorded many times. V is TRBV11-2 and J is TRBJ1-3; D gene unclear. The V gene lost 4 bases and the J gene lost 3 bases, with 16 bases spanning the gap. There are 16 residues in the CDR3. Germline CDR1 and CDR2: SGHAT and FQNNGV. CDR3 in DNA: TGTGCCAGCAGCTCACTCCCGCCGACACTTGGAAACACCATATATTTT. Its translation: CASSSLPPTLGNTIYF.

This clonotype showed up many times. This sequence joins TRBV5-6 and TRBJ2-7; 8 nucleotides line up with TRBD1. The CDR3 is made up of 13 amino acids. V gave up 6 bases and J gave up 1 base; unmatched junction bases: 3. Germline CDR1 reads SGHDT; CDR2 reads YYEEEE. The CDR3 spells CASTDRESYEQYF. The CDR3 nucleotides are TGTGCCAGCACGGACAGGGAATCCTACGAGCAGTACTTC.

The rearrangement links TRBV2 to TRBJ2-6; D is undetermined. The length of the CDR3 is 13 residues. The V gene's germline CDR1 is SNHLY and CDR2 FYNNEI. V gave up 7 bases and J gave up 2 bases, with 6 bases separating them. CDR3 DNA: TGTGCCAGCAACCGACCTGGGGCCAACGTCCTGACTTTC. Amino acid sequence: CASNRPGANVLTF.

The V call is TRBV24-1, the J call TRBJ2-3, with D possibly matching TRBD2 (5 bases). Germline loops: CDR1 KGHDR, CDR2 SFDVKD. V shed 0 bases and J shed 7 bases, with 13 bases lying between them. The CDR3 loop spans 15 amino acids. CDR3 residues: CATSDLGLEANTQYF. The CDR3 DNA is TGTGCCACCAGTGATTTGGGCCTGGAGGCGAATACGCAGTATTTT.

This clonotype was counted only a few times. Given a much more abundant clone one base away, this may be a read error. The chain carries TRBV5-1 and TRBJ2-7; 8 positions match TRBD1. Trimming at V came to 4 bases and at J to 4 bases, leaving 10 bases not matched to a gene. The CDR3 is made up of 15 amino acids. Germline CDR1 is SGHRS and CDR2 is YFSETQ. The CDR3 DNA reads TGCGCCAGCAGCATAGATCCGGGACAGGCTTACGAGCAGTACTTC. Its translation is CASSIDPGQAYEQYF.

This clonotype turned up a few times. The gene calls are TRBV24-1 and TRBJ2-1; D might be TRBD1 (5 bases). V shed 5 bases and J shed 4 bases, with 14 bases lying between them. The CDR3 contains 15 residues. In germline, CDR1 is KGHDR, CDR2 SFDVKD. The CDR3 protein is CATSADSQPYNEQFF. The CDR3 region has the DNA TGTGCCACCAGTGCTGACAGCCAACCTTACAATGAGCAGTTCTTC.

This clonotype was detected ten times or more. This chain uses TRBV2 with TRBJ1-5; D call uncertain. This CDR3 region has 13 residues. V dropped 3 bases and J dropped 2 bases, with 5 bases sitting between them. Germline CDR1 SNHLY, CDR2 FYNNEI. The CDR3 region has the DNA TGTGCCAGCAGTGACTGGGGCAATCAGCCCCAGCATTTT. This encodes CASSDWGNQPQHF.

This clonotype was seen at least ten times. This rearrangement joins TRBV3-1 to TRBJ1-5, with 7 bases aligning to TRBD1. The V gene's germline CDR1 is LGHDT and CDR2 YNNKEL (reference sequence). V shed 0 bases, J shed 0 bases, and the junction held 8 bases outside the gene matches. This CDR3 has 18 amino acids. CDR3 loop: CASSQDLGQTYSNQPQHF. For the CDR3, the DNA is TGTGCCAGCAGCCAAGATCTGGGACAGACATATAGCAATCAGCCCCAGCATTTT.

This clonotype was observed a few times. The rearrangement uses TRBV6-1 and TRBJ2-2, with D perhaps TRBD2 (6 bases). CDR1 and CDR2 (germline): MNHNS, SASEGT. There are 14 residues in the CDR3. V lost 6 bases, J lost 6 bases, and 14 bases lay in between. For the CDR3, the DNA is TGTGCCAGCAGAACGGGGGTTCACTCCGGGGAGCTGTTTTTT. It codes for CASRTGVHSGELFF.

This clonotype was counted only a few times. The chain carries TRBV9 and TRBJ2-5; 8 bases are shared with TRBD1. V lost 2 bases, J lost 2 bases, and 5 bases stayed unmatched. This CDR3 has 15 amino acids. Germline V gene data show CDR1 as SGDLS and CDR2 as YYNGEE. DNA for the CDR3: TGTGCCAGCAGCGTTGCAACAGGGGGTCAAGAGACCCAGTACTTC. The encoded protein is CASSVATGGQETQYF.

The chain carries TRBV27 and TRBJ1-2; possible D gene TRBD1, 5 bases. V gave up 7 bases and J gave up 4 bases, with 13 bases separating them. This CDR3 comprises 13 residues. Germline V lookup: CDR1 MNHEY, CDR2 SMNVEV (reference sequence). DNA for the CDR3: TGTGCCAGCACCCAAAGGGGTGGCTATGGCTACACCTTC. It is translated as CASTQRGGYGYTF.

The gene calls are TRBV28 and TRBJ2-7; no definite D call. This CDR3 has 12 residues. CDR1 is MDHEN and CDR2 is SYDVKM in the germline V gene. Trimming pared 7 bases from V and 4 bases from J, leaving 11 bases between. The CDR3 DNA follows: TGTGCCAGCAACCTAGGACGTTACGAGCAGTACTTC. Its protein product is CASNLGRYEQYF.

This clonotype showed up many times. This chain links TRBV20-1 with TRBJ2-1; D possibly corresponds to TRBD2 (6 bases). The CDR3 consists of 14 residues. CDR1 is DFQATT and CDR2 is SNEGSKA in the germline V gene (reference sequence). V was pared by 6 bases and J by 6 bases, with 18 bases between. In DNA, the CDR3 is TGCAGTGCCCCCTCGGATCTAGCGAGCAATGAGCAGTTCTTC. Protein product: CSAPSDLASNEQFF.

This clonotype has just a few counts. V usage is TRBV5-1 and J usage is TRBJ2-7; TRBD1 matches at 11 bases. The CDR3 has 18 residues. Germline V gene data show CDR1 as SGHRS and CDR2 as YFSETQ. After removal of 5 bases from V and 6 bases from J, the junction contained 19 bases not matched to a gene. This chain's CDR3 is CASRTLPPGQGVKAEQYF. The CDR3 region has the DNA TGCGCCAGCAGGACACTACCCCCGGGACAGGGGGTGAAGGCCGAGCAGTACTTC. Looking up the rest from reference TRBV5-1 and TRBJ2-7 gives the full variable domain: KAGVTQTPRYLIKTRGQQVTLSCSPISGHRSVSWYQQTPGQGLQFLFEYFSETQRNKGNFPGRFSGRQFSNSRSEMNVSTLELGDSALYLCASRTLPPGQGVKAEQYFGPGTRLTVT.

This clonotype was observed at least ten times. The V call is TRBV20-1, the J call TRBJ2-7; the match to TRBD2 covers 16 bases. V shed 0 bases and J 4 bases; nucleotides not matched to a gene: 15. Germline V gene lookup returns CDR1 DFQATT and CDR2 SNEGSKA (reference sequence). CDR3 size: 20 residues. The CDR3 bases are TGCAGTGCTAGAGATGAGGGCGGGACTAGCGGGAGGGCCTTTGGGTACGAGCAGTACTTC. It encodes CSARDEGGTSGRAFGYEQYF.

The rearrangement joins TRBV11-2 to TRBJ2-7, with TRBD1 matching 7 bases. Germline CDR1 and CDR2: SGHAT and FQNNGV. V lost 5 bases to trimming and J lost 4 bases; unmatched junction nucleotides: 5. This CDR3 is 13 amino acids long. The DNA of the CDR3 is TGTGCCAGCAGCCCTGGGACAGTGTACGAGCAGTACTTC. This translates into CASSPGTVYEQYF.

V is TRBV6-1 and J is TRBJ2-3; weak D call: TRBD2 (11 bases). This CDR3 region has 19 residues. V shed 3 bases and J shed 0 bases, with 22 bases lying between them. Per the germline V gene, CDR1 is MNHNS and CDR2 is SASEGT. The DNA for the CDR3 is TGTGCCAGCAGTGAGAGGACAGGGGGACTAGCGGTTAGCACAGATACGCAGTATTTT. Amino acids: CASSERTGGLAVSTDTQYF.

The chain has TRBV18 and TRBJ2-5; D unresolved. The germline V and J ends were trimmed by 3 bases and 0 bases, with 5 bases remaining between them. Germline-derived CDR1 and CDR2 are KGHSH and LQKENI. The CDR3 is 13 amino acids. The CDR3 sequence: CASSPQNQETQYF. The CDR3 region has the DNA TGTGCCAGCTCACCCCAGAACCAAGAGACCCAGTACTTC.

In this sample, this clonotype turned up many times. This chain joins TRBV28 and TRBJ2-5; 7 nucleotides agree with TRBD1. Trimming took 5 bases from V and 1 from J; bases not matched to a gene: 13. This CDR3 region has 17 residues. Germline V gene data show CDR1 as MDHEN and CDR2 as SYDVKM. The CDR3, as DNA: TGTGCCAGCAGTACGCACCTACAGGGGTTTGGCCAAGAGACCCAGTACTTC. Amino acid sequence: CASSTHLQGFGQETQYF.

The V and J genes are TRBV12-3 or TRBV12-4 and TRBJ1-4; 9 nucleotides line up with TRBD1. The CDR3 has 13 residues. J lost 13 bases, V lost 4 bases, and 7 bases had no gene match. CDR3 sequence reads: CASSSQGQGRLFF. The CDR3 bases are TGTGCCAGCAGTTCCCAGGGACAGGGAAGACTGTTTTTT.